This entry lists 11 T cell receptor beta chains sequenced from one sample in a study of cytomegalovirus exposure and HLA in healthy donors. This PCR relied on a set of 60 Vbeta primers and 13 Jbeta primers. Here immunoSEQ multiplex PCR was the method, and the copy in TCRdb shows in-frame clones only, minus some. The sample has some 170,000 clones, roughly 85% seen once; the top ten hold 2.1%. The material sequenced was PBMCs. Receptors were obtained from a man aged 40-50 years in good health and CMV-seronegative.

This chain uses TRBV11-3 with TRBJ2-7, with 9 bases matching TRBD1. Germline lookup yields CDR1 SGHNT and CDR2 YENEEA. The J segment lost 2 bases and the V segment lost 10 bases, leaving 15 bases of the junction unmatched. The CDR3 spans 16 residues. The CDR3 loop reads CANGRHRGRVAYEQYF. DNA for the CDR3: TGTGCCAATGGCAGACACAGGGGGCGGGTGGCCTACGAGCAGTACTTC.

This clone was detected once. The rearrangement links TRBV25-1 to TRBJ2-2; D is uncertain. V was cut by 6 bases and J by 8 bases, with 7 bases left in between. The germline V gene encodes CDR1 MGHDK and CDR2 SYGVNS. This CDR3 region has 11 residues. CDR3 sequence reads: CASRIVGELFF. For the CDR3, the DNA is TGTGCCAGCAGGATAGTGGGGGAGCTGTTTTTT.

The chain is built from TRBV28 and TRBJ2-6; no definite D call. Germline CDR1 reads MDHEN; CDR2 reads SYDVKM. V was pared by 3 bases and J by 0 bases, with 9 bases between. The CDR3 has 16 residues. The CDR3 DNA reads TGTGCCAGCAGTTTCCCTCGGGTCTCTGGGGCCAACGTCCTGACTTTC. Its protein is CASSFPRVSGANVLTF.

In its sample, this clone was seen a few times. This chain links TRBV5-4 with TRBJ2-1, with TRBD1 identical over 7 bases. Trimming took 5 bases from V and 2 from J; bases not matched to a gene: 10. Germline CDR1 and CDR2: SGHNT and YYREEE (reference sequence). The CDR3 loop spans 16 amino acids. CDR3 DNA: TGTGCCAGCAGTCCGATGAGAGGGGGCACCTACAATGAGCAGTTCTTC. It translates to CASSPMRGGTYNEQFF.

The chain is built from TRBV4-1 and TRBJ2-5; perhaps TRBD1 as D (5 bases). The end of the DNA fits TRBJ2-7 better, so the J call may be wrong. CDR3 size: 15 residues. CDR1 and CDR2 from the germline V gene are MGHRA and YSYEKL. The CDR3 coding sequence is TGCGCCAGCAGCCCCGTGGCAGGGTTCTCGGGCGAGCAGTACTTC. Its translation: CASSPVAGFSGEQYF.

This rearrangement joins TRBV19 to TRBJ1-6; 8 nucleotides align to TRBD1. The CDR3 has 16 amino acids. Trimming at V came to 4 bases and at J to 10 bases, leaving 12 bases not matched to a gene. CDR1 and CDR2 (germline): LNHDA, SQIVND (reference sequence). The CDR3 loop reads CASSKGGDRGESPLHF. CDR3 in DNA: TGTGCCAGTAGTAAAGGGGGTGACAGGGGCGAATCACCCCTCCACTTT.

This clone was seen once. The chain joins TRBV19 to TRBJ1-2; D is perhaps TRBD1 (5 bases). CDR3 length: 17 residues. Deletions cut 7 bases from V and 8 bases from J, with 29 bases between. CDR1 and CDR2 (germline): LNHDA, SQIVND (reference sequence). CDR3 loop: CASITPPNTGKRDGYTF. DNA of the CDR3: TGTGCCAGTATCACCCCGCCCAATACAGGAAAGCGCGACGGCTACACCTTC. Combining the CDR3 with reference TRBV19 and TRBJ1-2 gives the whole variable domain DGGITQSPKYLFRKEGQNVTLSCEQNLNHDAMYWYRQDPGQGLRLIYYSQIVNDFQKGDIAEGYSVSREKKESFPLTVTSAQKNPTAFYLCASITPPNTGKRDGYTFGSGTRLTVV.

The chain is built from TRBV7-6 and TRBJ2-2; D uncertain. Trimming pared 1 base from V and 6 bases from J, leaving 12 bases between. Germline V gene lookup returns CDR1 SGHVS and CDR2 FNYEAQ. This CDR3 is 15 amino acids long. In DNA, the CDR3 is TGTGCCAGCAGCTTAGGAGGTCTAGTCGCCGGGGAGCTGTTTTTT. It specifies CASSLGGLVAGELFF.

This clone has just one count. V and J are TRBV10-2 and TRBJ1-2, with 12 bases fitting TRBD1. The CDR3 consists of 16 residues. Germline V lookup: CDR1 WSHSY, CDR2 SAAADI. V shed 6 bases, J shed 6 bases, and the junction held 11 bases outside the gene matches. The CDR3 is CASSDSGTGGGHGYTF. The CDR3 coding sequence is TGCGCCAGCAGCGACTCCGGGACAGGGGGCGGTCATGGCTACACCTTC.

The CDR3 spells CASTLKLASDTQYF. CDR3 in DNA: TGTGCCAGCACCTTGAAACTAGCGTCAGATACGCAGTATTTT. The chain employs TRBV2 and TRBJ2-3, with TRBD2 matching over 7 bases. CDR1 is SNHLY and CDR2 is FYNNEI in the germline V gene. The CDR3 spans 14 residues. The trim removed 7 bases at V and 4 bases at J, leaving 8 bases unmatched.

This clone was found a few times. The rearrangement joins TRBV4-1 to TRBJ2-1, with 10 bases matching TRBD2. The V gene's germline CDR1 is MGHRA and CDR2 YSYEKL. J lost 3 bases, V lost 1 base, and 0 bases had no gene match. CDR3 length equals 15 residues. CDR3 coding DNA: TGCGCCAGCAGCCAAGGACTAGCGGGCTACAATGAGCAGTTCTTC. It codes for CASSQGLAGYNEQFF.